This section outlines one T cell receptor (beta chain) sequence together with its context. The data originate from a study of PD-L1 blockade in urothelial cancer. Overall study: Men with urothelial cancer arising in the bladder made up about 85% of the roughly 30 patients. At 3 weeks after treatment start (second dose) and again at 6 weeks, blood was analyzed.

V lost 1 base and J 5 bases, leaving 9 bases between the germline ends. The germline gives CDR1 SGDLS, CDR2 YYNGEE. The CDR3 runs 13 residues. This table comes from immunoSEQ multiplex PCR, and its TCRdb copy is limited to in-frame clones, with some not included. The data hold some 84,000 clones, with over 80% observed a single time. The material sequenced was PBMCs, taken around atezolizumab (anti-PD-L1) treatment. This TCR came from a man between 65 and 85 years old with urothelial cancer. The rearrangement uses TRBV9 and TRBJ1-1, with D tentatively TRBD1 (5 bases). CDR3 nucleotide sequence: TGTGCCAGCAGCGTAATTCAGGGTACTGAAGCTTTCTTT. Its protein is CASSVIQGTEAFF.